This is a list of T cell receptor beta chains from one sample in a study of beta chain features in type 1 diabetes. Sequencing was performed with immunoSEQ multiplex PCR; in TCRdb, only in-frame clones are kept and a portion is missing. The data show approximately 270,000 clones, about 13% seen once. The material sequenced was naive CD4+ T cells from blood. The source is a man aged 30 to 39 with type 1 diabetes. CDR3s include the opening cysteine and the closing phenylalanine or tryptophan. Each record gives: CDR3 protein, CDR3 DNA, clone size, D gene, V gene, J gene. A D gene is named only where the DNA matches it firmly. The listing skips clone size in some rows; elsewhere it reads once, few, many or a size class.

CATSGSQTQPQHF	TGTGCCACCAGCGGGAGTCAGACCCAGCCCCAGCATTTT	few	NA	TRBV15	TRBJ1-5
CASSLVNQPQHF	TGTGCCAGCAGCTTGGTAAATCAGCCCCAGCATTTT	NA	NA	TRBV5-8	TRBJ1-5
CASRSPGAMGETQYF	TGTGCCAGCAGGTCCCCAGGGGCGATGGGAGAGACCCAGTACTTC	few	NA	TRBV2	TRBJ2-5
CASSVEGDPLIAQYF	TGTGCCAGCAGTGTGGAGGGAGACCCCTTGATTGCGCAGTATTTT	few	NA	TRBV6-1	TRBJ2-3
CASSHALGLSTYNEQFF	TGCGCCAGCAGCCATGCTCTAGGTCTTTCGACCTACAATGAGCAGTTCTTC	NA	NA	TRBV4-3	TRBJ2-1
CASSFMAGNTEAFF	TGTGCCAGCAGCTTTATGGCGGGGAACACTGAAGCTTTCTTT	NA	NA	TRBV7-2	TRBJ1-1
CASSHAASGVYNEQFF	TGTGCCAGCAGCCACGCTGCTAGCGGGGTATACAATGAGCAGTTCTTC	NA	TRBD2	TRBV14	TRBJ2-1
CASSAGLAGHEQYF	TGTGCCAGCAGCGCGGGACTAGCGGGCCACGAGCAGTACTTC	NA	TRBD2	TRBV9	TRBJ2-7
CASSIPIQRVYGYTF	TGTGCCAGTAGTATCCCGATTCAGCGAGTCTATGGCTACACCTTC	few	NA	TRBV19	TRBJ1-2
CASSYSTSESYEQYF	TGTGCCAGCAGTTACTCGACTAGCGAATCCTACGAGCAGTACTTC	NA	TRBD2	TRBV6-6	TRBJ2-7
CASSYQGAREQYF	TGTGCCAGCAGTTACCAGGGGGCAAGGGAGCAGTACTTC	few	TRBD1	TRBV6-5	TRBJ2-7
CASSGRASGSPFYEQYF	TGTGCCAGCAGCGGGAGGGCCTCAGGGTCCCCCTTCTACGAGCAGTACTTC	NA	NA	TRBV9	TRBJ2-7
CASSPTLNEQYF	TGTGCCAGCAGCCCCACCCTAAACGAGCAGTACTTC	few	NA	TRBV7-9	TRBJ2-7
CASRRAPPRGTGELFF	TGCGCCAGCAGACGAGCCCCGCCCAGGGGGACCGGGGAGCTGTTTTTT	few	TRBD1	TRBV4-1	TRBJ2-2
CASSGTGVETQYF	TGTGCCAGTAGTGGGACAGGGGTCGAGACCCAGTACTTC	few	TRBD1	TRBV19	TRBJ2-5
CSVASFTGLEAFF	TGCAGCGTTGCGTCGTTTACAGGGCTAGAAGCTTTCTTT	few	NA	TRBV29-1	TRBJ1-1
CASSYGTEAHGYTF	TGTGCCAGCAGCTACGGGACAGAAGCGCATGGCTACACCTTC	NA	TRBD1	TRBV7-9	TRBJ1-2
CASSVGGTANEKLFF	TGTGCCAGCAGCGTAGGCGGGACGGCAAATGAAAAACTGTTTTTT	NA	NA	TRBV9	TRBJ1-4
CASSLGTGNADYGYTF	TGTGCCAGCAGCCTAGGGACAGGGAATGCAGACTATGGCTACACCTTC	few	TRBD1	TRBV7-9	TRBJ1-2
CASSQFYGYTF	TGTGCCAGCAGTCAATTCTATGGCTACACCTTC	few	NA	TRBV28	TRBJ1-2
CASSLSRGEAFF	TGTGCCAGCAGTTTATCTCGGGGTGAAGCTTTCTTT	few	NA	TRBV28	TRBJ1-1
CASSRGAGEQFF	TGTGCCAGCAGCCGGGGCGCAGGTGAGCAGTTCTTC	few	NA	TRBV4-2	TRBJ2-1
CASSLQTSSGANVLTF	TGTGCCAGCAGCTTACAAACCAGCTCTGGGGCCAACGTCCTGACTTTC	few	NA	TRBV5-4	TRBJ2-6
CASSSYSTDTQYF	TGTGCCAGCAGCTCCTACAGCACAGATACGCAGTATTTT	NA	NA	TRBV7-2	TRBJ2-3
CASSQSGYVQPQHF	TGTGCCAGCAGTCAATCAGGGTATGTCCAGCCCCAGCATTTT	NA	NA	TRBV28	TRBJ1-5
CASSNPAGGRTDTQYF	TGTGCCAGCAGCAACCCCGCAGGGGGCAGGACAGATACGCAGTATTTT	NA	TRBD1	TRBV7-9	TRBJ2-3
CASRRGIDEQFF	TGTGCCAGCAGAAGGGGTATCGATGAGCAGTTCTTC	NA	NA	TRBV28	TRBJ2-1
CASSLQGQGADEQYF	TGTGCCAGCAGCTTGCAGGGACAGGGGGCGGACGAGCAGTACTTC	NA	TRBD1	TRBV7-9	TRBJ2-7
CASGYRENTEAFF	TGTGCCAGCGGGTACAGGGAAAACACTGAAGCTTTCTTT	NA	NA	TRBV6-1	TRBJ1-1
CASSSTRLRGNEQFF	TGTGCCAGCAGCTCTACTAGGCTCCGGGGAAATGAGCAGTTCTTC	NA	NA	TRBV7-2	TRBJ2-1
CSALLAGGDTQYF	TGCAGCGCCTTACTAGCGGGAGGCGATACGCAGTATTTT	few	TRBD2	TRBV29-1	TRBJ2-3
CASSVGHGMNTEAFF	TGTGCCAGCAGCGTAGGTCACGGGATGAACACTGAAGCTTTCTTT	NA	NA	TRBV9	TRBJ1-1
CASSLGRGNTGELFF	TGTGCCAGCAGCTTAGGAAGGGGGAACACCGGGGAGCTGTTTTTT	few	NA	TRBV14	TRBJ2-2
CSVERGSGNEQFF	TGCAGCGTTGAACGGGGGTCGGGGAATGAGCAGTTCTTC	few	NA	TRBV29-1	TRBJ2-1
CASSYGQQETQYF	TGTGCCAGCAGCTACGGACAACAAGAGACCCAGTACTTC	NA	NA	TRBV7-2	TRBJ2-5
CASSGAGDTIYF	TGTGCCAGCAGCGGCGCAGGGGACACCATATATTTT	few	NA	TRBV9	TRBJ1-3
CASREHRGSNTGELFF	TGTGCCAGCAGGGAACACAGGGGATCGAACACCGGGGAGCTGTTTTTT	few	TRBD1	TRBV7-9	TRBJ2-2
CASSQEPLAGVARDGELFF	TGTGCCAGCAGCCAAGAGCCGCTAGCGGGAGTAGCGCGGGACGGGGAGCTGTTTTTT	NA	TRBD2	TRBV4-2	TRBJ2-2